What follows describes a single TCR beta chain. This sample was taken from a study of cytomegalovirus exposure and HLA in healthy donors. PCR amplification relied on 60 Vbeta primers (plus 13 Jbeta primers). The repertoire was sequenced with immunoSEQ multiplex PCR; TCRdb's copy has only in-frame clones and lacks some. The table shows 150,000 to 200,000 clones, with about four fifths occurring only once. This CDR3 contains 16 residues. V lost 4 bases to trimming and J lost 5 bases; unmatched junction nucleotides: 11. Germline CDR1 reads SGHNT; CDR2 reads YYREEE (reference sequence). This clonotype originated in a man between 18 and 35 years old in good health and CMV-seronegative. The V gene is TRBV5-4, the J gene TRBJ2-2; 7 positions match TRBD1. The source material was PBMCs. The CDR3 reads CASSPGWGTVTGELFF. CDR3 in DNA: TGTGCCAGCAGCCCCGGGTGGGGGACAGTTACCGGGGAGCTGTTTTTT.